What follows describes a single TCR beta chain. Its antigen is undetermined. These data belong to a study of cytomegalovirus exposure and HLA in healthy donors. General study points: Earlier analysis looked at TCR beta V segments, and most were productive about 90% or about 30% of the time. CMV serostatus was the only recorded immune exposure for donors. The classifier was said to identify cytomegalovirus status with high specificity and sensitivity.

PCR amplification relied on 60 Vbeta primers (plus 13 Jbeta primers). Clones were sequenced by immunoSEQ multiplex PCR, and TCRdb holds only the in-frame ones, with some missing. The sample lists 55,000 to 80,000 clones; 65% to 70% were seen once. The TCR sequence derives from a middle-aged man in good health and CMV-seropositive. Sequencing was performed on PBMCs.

CDR3 in DNA: TGTGCCAGCAGCTTGGAGAGCGGGGGTTACACCGGGGAGCTGTTTTTT. This translates into CASSLESGGYTGELFF. This chain uses TRBV5-4 with TRBJ2-2, with 8 bases aligning to TRBD2. The CDR3 spans 16 residues. The germline gives CDR1 SGHNT, CDR2 YYREEE (reference sequence). V lost 0 bases to trimming and J lost 3 bases; unmatched junction nucleotides: 4.